A selection of T cell receptor beta chains follows, all from one sample in a study of blood T cell repertoires in COVID-19. Libraries were prepared by immunoSEQ multiplex PCR; TCRdb keeps only in-frame clonotypes and omits some of them. The data contain about 50,000 clones, about 70% of them singletons. The sample taken for sequencing was peripheral blood. The receptors come from a man between 50 and 59 years old with active or convalescent COVID-19. CDR3s include the opening cysteine and the closing phenylalanine or tryptophan. Each record gives: clone size, J gene, V gene, D gene, CDR3 DNA, CDR3 protein. D genes are given only for firm matches. Size is omitted from some rows. Given values are once, few, many or a class for expanded clones.

abundance: -; j_gene: TRBJ1-2; v_gene: TRBV30; d_gene: -; CDR3nt: TGTGCCTGGAGTGTGGGCAGGGACTATGGCTACACCTTC; CDR3aa: CAWSVGRDYGYTF
abundance: -; j_gene: TRBJ2-7; v_gene: TRBV4-2; d_gene: TRBD2; CDR3nt: TGTGCCAGCAGCCAAGTCCTAGCGGGGGGTGCCGAGCAGTACTTC; CDR3aa: CASSQVLAGGAEQYF
abundance: few; j_gene: TRBJ2-1; v_gene: TRBV7-2; d_gene: -; CDR3nt: TGTGCCAGCAGCTTCAGGGAAACCTTCTACAATGAGCAGTTCTTC; CDR3aa: CASSFRETFYNEQFF
abundance: once; j_gene: TRBJ1-5; v_gene: TRBV12-3/TRBV12-4; d_gene: -; CDR3nt: TGTGCCAGCAGTTTAACCCGGAATCAGCCCCAGCATTTT; CDR3aa: CASSLTRNQPQHF
abundance: -; j_gene: TRBJ2-5; v_gene: TRBV4-1; d_gene: TRBD1; CDR3nt: TGCGCCAGCAGCCAAAGGGGGCTAGCTCCCCAAGAGACCCAGTACTTC; CDR3aa: CASSQRGLAPQETQYF
abundance: -; j_gene: TRBJ1-1; v_gene: TRBV29-1; d_gene: TRBD1; CDR3nt: TGCAGCGTCCAAACAGGGGGAGGAAACACTGAAGCTTTCTTT; CDR3aa: CSVQTGGGNTEAFF
abundance: -; j_gene: TRBJ2-3; v_gene: TRBV3-1/TRBV3-2; d_gene: TRBD1; CDR3nt: TGTGCCAGCAGACCAGCGACAGGGTCAGCAGATACGCAGTATTTT; CDR3aa: CASRPATGSADTQYF
abundance: -; j_gene: TRBJ2-3; v_gene: TRBV10-3; d_gene: -; CDR3nt: TGTGCCATCAGCGGACAGATGGGAAGCACAGATACGCAGTATTTT; CDR3aa: CAISGQMGSTDTQYF
abundance: few; j_gene: TRBJ2-3; v_gene: TRBV6-4; d_gene: TRBD2; CDR3nt: TGTGCCAGCAGTGTCCGACTAGCGGAAGGGACAGATACGCAGTATTTT; CDR3aa: CASSVRLAEGTDTQYF
abundance: -; j_gene: TRBJ2-7; v_gene: TRBV19; d_gene: TRBD2; CDR3nt: TGTGCCAGTAGTTGGGAGGGAGGGTACGAGCAGTACTTC; CDR3aa: CASSWEGGYEQYF
abundance: -; j_gene: TRBJ1-5; v_gene: TRBV29-1; d_gene: -; CDR3nt: TGCAGCGTCGCGGAGGGATTTGATCAGCCCCAGCATTTT; CDR3aa: CSVAEGFDQPQHF
abundance: -; j_gene: TRBJ2-2; v_gene: TRBV12-2; d_gene: -; CDR3nt: TGTGCAAGTCGACCCCCAGACAGGGAAAAGGGCGGGGAGCTGTTTTTT; CDR3aa: CASRPPDREKGGELFF
abundance: -; j_gene: TRBJ2-2; v_gene: TRBV10-3; d_gene: -; CDR3nt: TGTGCCATCAGCGGACAGCTGAACACCGGGGAGCTGTTTTTT; CDR3aa: CAISGQLNTGELFF
abundance: -; j_gene: TRBJ1-1; v_gene: TRBV6-5; d_gene: TRBD1; CDR3nt: TGTGCCAGCAGTTCCGGACAGGGATCCTTTGACACTGAAGCTTTCTTT; CDR3aa: CASSSGQGSFDTEAFF
abundance: -; j_gene: TRBJ2-4; v_gene: TRBV7-2; d_gene: -; CDR3nt: TGTGCCAGCAGTCTAGAAATAGCCTCCTCCAAAAACATTCAGTACTTC; CDR3aa: CASSLEIASSKNIQYF
abundance: -; j_gene: TRBJ2-2; v_gene: TRBV15; d_gene: TRBD2; CDR3nt: TGTGCCACCAGCAGAGATGGGGCGGGAGTGGTCACCGGGGAGCTGTTTTTT; CDR3aa: CATSRDGAGVVTGELFF
abundance: -; j_gene: TRBJ2-1; v_gene: TRBV4-1; d_gene: -; CDR3nt: TGCGCCAGCAGCCCCGCGAGGGCCCTCAATGAGCAGTTCTTC; CDR3aa: CASSPARALNEQFF
abundance: -; j_gene: TRBJ2-1; v_gene: TRBV7-2; d_gene: -; CDR3nt: TGTGCCAGCAGTCGAGACAGAGGAGCTTACAATGAGCAGTTCTTC; CDR3aa: CASSRDRGAYNEQFF
abundance: -; j_gene: TRBJ1-2; v_gene: TRBV29-1; d_gene: TRBD1; CDR3nt: TGCAGCGTAGAGACAGGGGGCTCGTTGGGTGGCTACACCTTC; CDR3aa: CSVETGGSLGGYTF
abundance: -; j_gene: TRBJ1-1; v_gene: TRBV19; d_gene: -; CDR3nt: TGTGCCAGTACGCTCCAAGCGCAGAACACTGAAGCTTTCTTT; CDR3aa: CASTLQAQNTEAFF
abundance: -; j_gene: TRBJ1-6; v_gene: TRBV7-9; d_gene: -; CDR3nt: TGTGCCAGCAGCTTAGACAGTACCAATTCACCCCTCCACTTT; CDR3aa: CASSLDSTNSPLHF
abundance: -; j_gene: TRBJ2-5; v_gene: TRBV27; d_gene: -; CDR3nt: TGTGCCAGCAGTTTATCCCAGGGGGGAAAGACCCAGTACTTC; CDR3aa: CASSLSQGGKTQYF
abundance: -; j_gene: TRBJ1-2; v_gene: TRBV19; d_gene: -; CDR3nt: TGTGCCAGTAGTACCCCGGGGGTGTACTCCGGTGGCTACACCTTC; CDR3aa: CASSTPGVYSGGYTF
abundance: -; j_gene: TRBJ1-1; v_gene: TRBV30; d_gene: -; CDR3nt: TGTGCCTGGAGTATAGGCAGGTCGAACACTGAAGCTTTCTTT; CDR3aa: CAWSIGRSNTEAFF
abundance: -; j_gene: TRBJ2-7; v_gene: TRBV30; d_gene: TRBD2; CDR3nt: TGTGCCTGGAGTGTCGGGGAGCGGGACTTTTACGAGCAGTACTTC; CDR3aa: CAWSVGERDFYEQYF
abundance: once; j_gene: TRBJ2-1; v_gene: TRBV7-8; d_gene: -; CDR3nt: TGTGCCAGCAGCTTAACCACGGTTGACAATGAGCAGTTCTTC; CDR3aa: CASSLTTVDNEQFF
abundance: -; j_gene: TRBJ1-2; v_gene: TRBV19; d_gene: -; CDR3nt: TGTGCCAGTAGTATAGCAGGGTATGGCTACACCTTC; CDR3aa: CASSIAGYGYTF
abundance: few; j_gene: TRBJ2-7; v_gene: TRBV7-9; d_gene: -; CDR3nt: TGTGCCAGCAGTTCCGACCGAGCCAGGAGGGACGAGCAGTACTTC; CDR3aa: CASSSDRARRDEQYF
abundance: -; j_gene: TRBJ2-2; v_gene: TRBV10-2; d_gene: -; CDR3nt: TGCGCCAGCAGTGTTGCGACTAGGACCGGGGAGCTGTTTTTT; CDR3aa: CASSVATRTGELFF
abundance: -; j_gene: TRBJ1-1; v_gene: TRBV19; d_gene: -; CDR3nt: TGTGCCAGTAGTCGATACAGGGACACTGAAGCTTTCTTT; CDR3aa: CASSRYRDTEAFF
abundance: -; j_gene: TRBJ2-1; v_gene: TRBV6-5; d_gene: -; CDR3nt: TGTGCCAGCAGGACCCGAAGGGGGGAGCAGTTCTTC; CDR3aa: CASRTRRGEQFF
abundance: -; j_gene: TRBJ1-4; v_gene: TRBV5-1; d_gene: -; CDR3nt: TGCGCCAGCAGACAGGGTCTGGGTTCTGGTGAAAAACTGTTTTTT; CDR3aa: CASRQGLGSGEKLFF
abundance: once; j_gene: TRBJ2-3; v_gene: TRBV6-5; d_gene: -; CDR3nt: TGTGCCAGCAGGGCCCGAGCGGGTACGCAGTATTTT; CDR3aa: CASRARAGTQYF
abundance: few; j_gene: TRBJ2-1; v_gene: TRBV7-6; d_gene: -; CDR3nt: TGTGCCAGCAGCTGGATGTTCGGGGAGACCTACAATGAGCAGTTCTTC; CDR3aa: CASSWMFGETYNEQFF
abundance: -; j_gene: TRBJ1-2; v_gene: TRBV14; d_gene: -; CDR3nt: TGTGCCAGCAGCCAGATCGGGTCGGGGGGCTACACCTTC; CDR3aa: CASSQIGSGGYTF
abundance: -; j_gene: TRBJ1-2; v_gene: TRBV5-1; d_gene: TRBD1; CDR3nt: TGCGCCAGCAGCTTTACAGGGGACTATGGCTACACCTTC; CDR3aa: CASSFTGDYGYTF
abundance: -; j_gene: TRBJ2-5; v_gene: TRBV29-1; d_gene: -; CDR3nt: TGCAGCGCTAGACGGGGGAGAGAGACCCAGTACTTC; CDR3aa: CSARRGRETQYF
abundance: -; j_gene: TRBJ2-7; v_gene: TRBV11-3; d_gene: -; CDR3nt: TGTGCCAGCAGCTATAATCGGGACGAGCAGTACTTC; CDR3aa: CASSYNRDEQYF
abundance: -; j_gene: TRBJ2-6; v_gene: TRBV10-3; d_gene: TRBD2; CDR3nt: TGTGCCATCAGCACTAGCGGGGTCTCTGGGGCCAACGTCCTGACTTTC; CDR3aa: CAISTSGVSGANVLTF
abundance: once; j_gene: TRBJ1-2; v_gene: TRBV27; d_gene: -; CDR3nt: TGTGCCAGCAGTCCCCTCACAGGGTTAGCTGGCTACACCTTC; CDR3aa: CASSPLTGLAGYTF
abundance: -; j_gene: TRBJ1-2; v_gene: TRBV18; d_gene: TRBD1; CDR3nt: TGTGCCAGCTCACCACCCACAGGGGCGGTCTATGGCTACACCTTC; CDR3aa: CASSPPTGAVYGYTF
abundance: -; j_gene: TRBJ2-1; v_gene: TRBV6-5; d_gene: -; CDR3nt: TGTGCCAGCTCGGTTTTGGCCTACAATGAGCAGTTCTTC; CDR3aa: CASSVLAYNEQFF
abundance: -; j_gene: TRBJ1-2; v_gene: TRBV4-1; d_gene: -; CDR3nt: TGCGCCAGCAGCCAAGAAGTAAACAGGGACTATGGCTACACCTTC; CDR3aa: CASSQEVNRDYGYTF
abundance: -; j_gene: TRBJ2-2; v_gene: TRBV10-3; d_gene: TRBD2; CDR3nt: TGTGCCAGCCTCCGGGAGGCGAACACCGGGGAGCTGTTTTTT; CDR3aa: CASLREANTGELFF
abundance: -; j_gene: TRBJ1-5; v_gene: TRBV6-6; d_gene: -; CDR3nt: TGTGCCAGCAGTTACAGAGAAAATCAGCCCCAGCATTTT; CDR3aa: CASSYRENQPQHF